The 18 T cell receptor beta chains below come from one sample, sequenced in a study of CD8 T cells in ankylosing spondylitis. TCRdb processed the 5' RACE reads anew with MiXCR; each CDR3 protein has one entry. The sample has some 140,000 distinct CDR3 sequences; roughly 8.4% are singletons. The specimen was synovial fluid, either unsorted or a sorted T cell fraction (not recorded which). The receptors derive from a male donor with ankylosing spondylitis.

This clonotype has a handful of counts. The genes are TRBV7-8 and TRBJ2-7, with 10 bases lining up with TRBD2. The V gene's germline CDR1 is SGHVS and CDR2 FQNEAQ. The V gene end was trimmed by 5 bases and the J gene end by 4 bases; junction bases not matched to a gene: 14. The CDR3 contains 17 residues. This chain's CDR3 is CASSPQAGGRGNYEQYF. DNA of the CDR3: TGTGCCAGCAGCCCCCAAGCGGGGGGGCGAGGTAATTACGAGCAGTACTTC.

In this sample, this clonotype turned up many times. The V gene is TRBV28, the J gene TRBJ2-1; the D gene is possibly TRBD1 (7 bases). V was clipped by 5 bases and J by 7 bases, with 24 bases between them. This CDR3 comprises 17 residues. Germline V CDR1 and CDR2: MDHEN, SYDVKM. CDR3 in amino acids: CASSGFLGGQWYNEQFF. CDR3 sequence (DNA): TGTGCCAGCAGTGGATTTTTGGGGGGACAGTGGTATAATGAGCAGTTCTTC. The complete variable domain, with remaining parts taken from reference TRBV28 and TRBJ2-1, reads DVKVTQSSRYLVKRTGEKVFLECVQDMDHENMFWYRQDPGLGLRLIYFSYDVKMKEKGDIPEGYSVSREKKERFSLILESASTNQTSMYLCASSGFLGGQWYNEQFFGPGTRLTVL.

The genes are TRBV5-5 and TRBJ1-1; D call uncertain. Germline loops: CDR1 SGHKS, CDR2 YYEKEE (reference sequence). V gave up 6 bases and J gave up 1 base, with 10 bases separating them. CDR3 length: 13 residues. The CDR3 spells CASTYRENTEAFF. In nucleotides, the CDR3 is TGTGCCAGCACCTATAGGGAGAACACTGAAGCTTTCTTT.

There are many counts of this clonotype. The chain recombines TRBV4-3 with TRBJ1-2; tentatively, D is TRBD1 (6 bases). V was trimmed by 8 bases and J by 5 bases, leaving 12 bases between them. Germline V gene sequence: CDR1 LGHNA, CDR2 YSLEER. The CDR3 has 12 residues. This CDR3 reads CASSDRPYGYTF. DNA of the CDR3: TGCGCCAGCTCGGACAGACCGTATGGCTACACCTTC.

This clonotype was observed many times. V and J are TRBV6-1 and TRBJ2-7, with 8 bases matching TRBD1. The junction had 9 bases not matched to a gene; V was cut back by 7 bases and J by 1 base. This CDR3 region has 15 residues. CDR1 is MNHNS, CDR2 SASEGT, per germline. CDR3 amino acids: CASKRATGGSYEQYF. CDR3 DNA sequence: TGTGCCAGCAAGAGGGCAACAGGGGGTTCCTACGAGCAGTACTTC.

The J gene is TRBJ1-1, the V gene TRBV7-2; no reliable D call. V lost 1 base, J lost 0 bases, and 9 bases lay in between. The V gene's germline CDR1 is SGHTA and CDR2 FQGNSA. The CDR3 totals 15 residues. The DNA of the CDR3 is TGTGCCAGCAGCTTAGAGGGCCAGATGAACACTGAAGCTTTCTTT. This codes for CASSLEGQMNTEAFF.

There are a few counts of this clonotype. V gene TRBV7-6 combines with J gene TRBJ2-3; a possible D gene is TRBD2 (6 bases). This CDR3 is 15 amino acids long. Between the trimmed V and J ends, which lost 4 bases and 6 bases, there was a span of 17 bases. Germline assignment: CDR1 SGHVS and CDR2 FNYEAQ. CDR3 protein: CASSSTSQTWDTQYF. CDR3 DNA sequence: TGTGCCAGCAGCTCAACTAGCCAAACCTGGGATACGCAGTATTTT.

The chain is built from TRBV20-1 and TRBJ2-3; perhaps TRBD1 as D (6 bases). The CDR3 consists of 14 residues. V was pared by 3 bases and J by 2 bases, with 12 bases between. Germline V gene lookup returns CDR1 DFQATT and CDR2 SNEGSKA (reference sequence). The CDR3 spells CSARLAGVTDTQYF. As DNA, the CDR3 is TGCAGTGCTAGGTTGGCAGGGGTCACAGATACGCAGTATTTT.

The CDR3 loop reads CASSALRRGQRKETQYF. CDR3 sequence (DNA): TGTGCCAGCAGCGCTCTTCGCCGGGGACAGAGAAAAGAGACCCAGTACTTC. The chain carries TRBV7-2 and TRBJ2-5, with 7 bases matching TRBD1. After removal of 5 bases from V and 3 bases from J, the junction contained 15 bases not matched to a gene. Germline CDR1 SGHTA, CDR2 FQGNSA. The CDR3 has 17 amino acids.

This clonotype came up a few times. V usage is TRBV6-1 and J usage is TRBJ2-1; D unresolved. V lost 6 bases and J 1 base, leaving 10 bases between the germline ends. This CDR3 has 14 amino acids. CDR1 and CDR2 (germline): MNHNS, SASEGT. The CDR3 sequence is CASRRDHSYNEQFF. CDR3 nucleotides: TGTGCCAGCAGGCGCGACCATTCCTACAATGAGCAGTTCTTC.

A few counts support this clonotype. The rearrangement links TRBV7-2 to TRBJ1-6; D gene uncertain. With 3 bases removed from V and 10 bases from J, the gap between germline ends came to 10 bases. The germline V gene encodes CDR1 SGHTA and CDR2 FQGNSA. The CDR3 has 13 amino acids. The CDR3 is CASSLRRGSPLHF. The CDR3 DNA is TGTGCCAGCAGCTTGCGGCGGGGATCACCCCTCCACTTT.

For the CDR3, the DNA is TGTGCCATCAGTCCTCAACAGGGAGCCTCCTACGAGCAGTACTTC. This translates into CAISPQQGASYEQYF. J is TRBJ2-7 and V is TRBV10-3; TRBD1 is a possible D gene (6 bases). Between the trimmed V and J ends, which lost 5 bases and 0 bases, there was a span of 14 bases. Germline CDR1 and CDR2: ENHRY and SYGVKD. The CDR3 runs 15 residues.

The sample holds many counts of this clonotype. CDR3 amino acids: CSADRAYEQYF. In DNA, the CDR3 is TGCAGTGCCGACAGAGCCTACGAGCAGTACTTC. This chain connects TRBV20-1 to TRBJ2-7; D possibly corresponds to TRBD1 (5 bases). The germline gives CDR1 DFQATT, CDR2 SNEGSKA (reference sequence). The germline V and J ends were trimmed by 6 bases and 2 bases, with 8 bases remaining between them. The CDR3 runs 11 residues.

This clonotype was seen a handful of times. The chain employs TRBV5-1 and TRBJ2-7, with 14 positions matching TRBD2. The V gene end was trimmed by 1 base and the J gene end by 1 base; junction bases not matched to a gene: 4. Germline CDR1 is SGHRS and CDR2 is YFSETQ. CDR3 size: 17 residues. CDR3: CASSLLGLAGGSYEQYF. CDR3 nucleotides: TGCGCCAGCAGCTTGCTAGGACTAGCGGGAGGATCCTACGAGCAGTACTTC.

This clonotype has at least ten counts. The gene calls are TRBV5-1 and TRBJ2-1, with a weak D call TRBD2 (6 bases). V was shortened by 1 base and J by 1 base, with 9 bases between the two germline ends. The CDR3 covers 15 residues. Germline-derived CDR1 and CDR2 are SGHRS and YFSETQ. CDR3 sequence reads: CASSLTAGSYNEQFF. CDR3 nucleotides: TGCGCCAGCAGCTTGACGGCGGGATCCTACAATGAGCAGTTCTTC.

This clonotype was detected ten times or more. The chain has TRBV21-1 and TRBJ1-5. TRBV21-1 is deemed a pseudogene. The CDR3 consists of 14 residues. The CDR3 sequence: CASSRAASNQPQHF. CDR3 in DNA: TGTGCCAGCAGCAGGGCTGCAAGCAATCAGCCCCAGCATTTT.

CDR3 loop: CSARVPGVNPAHF. For the CDR3, the DNA is TGCAGTGCTAGAGTTCCTGGGGTAAATCCGGCCCACTTT. The V and J genes are TRBV20-1 and TRBJ1-6; D is ambiguous. From germline, CDR1 is DFQATT and CDR2 SNEGSKA (reference sequence). Trimming cost V 1 base and J 18 bases, with 19 bases left between them. The CDR3 contains 13 residues.

This clonotype was recorded at least ten times. V gene TRBV3-1 combines with J gene TRBJ1-2; tentative D call: TRBD1 (6 bases). The V gene lost 1 base and the J gene lost 4 bases, with 16 bases spanning the gap. This CDR3 region has 16 residues. CDR1 and CDR2 (germline): LGHDT, YNNKEL (reference sequence). CDR3 nucleotide sequence: TGTGCCAGCAGCCAAGTTCAGGGGCAGGGGCTCTATGGCTACACCTTC. Amino acids: CASSQVQGQGLYGYTF.